This is a list of T cell receptor beta chains from one sample in a study of CD8+ T cells in alopecia areata. Clones were sequenced by immunoSEQ multiplex PCR, and TCRdb holds only the in-frame ones, with some missing. Here the sample spans 200,000 or so clones, 30% to 40% being singletons. This specimen was CD4+ T cells sorted from blood, taken at week 34, from a patient treated with tofacitinib. The receptors stem from a human donor with alopecia areata. Both conserved end residues are part of each CDR3. Fields, in order: CDR3 length, J gene, V gene, clone size, D gene, CDR3 DNA, CDR3 protein. The D gene is left open where the match is weak. Expanded clones get a size class; other rows say once, few or many, or leave the size out.

length: 14
J: TRBJ1-1
V: TRBV4-1
size: .
D: TRBD1
DNA: TGCGCCAGCACCGGGAGGGGGCTGAACACTGAAGCTTTCTTT
CDR3: CASTGRGLNTEAFF

length: 15
J: TRBJ2-1
V: TRBV6-9
size: .
D: TRBD1
DNA: TGTGCCAGCAGCCGGGGACAGGGGTCCCTTGGAGAGCAGTTCTTC
CDR3: CASSRGQGSLGEQFF

length: 15
J: TRBJ1-1
V: TRBV10-1
size: few
D: .
DNA: TGCGCCAGCAGTGAATCGGGACATTCGAACACTGAAGCTTTCTTT
CDR3: CASSESGHSNTEAFF

length: 13
J: TRBJ1-5
V: TRBV28
size: .
D: .
DNA: TGTGCCAGCGACAGGTTTGGCAATCAGCCCCAGCATTTT
CDR3: CASDRFGNQPQHF

length: 13
J: TRBJ2-4
V: TRBV7-3
size: .
D: .
DNA: TGTGCCAGCAGCTCCGGGACGGGGAACATTCAGTACTTC
CDR3: CASSSGTGNIQYF

length: 14
J: TRBJ1-2
V: TRBV18
size: few
D: .
DNA: TGTGCCAGCTCACCAGATTCAGGGAACTATGGCTACACCTTC
CDR3: CASSPDSGNYGYTF

length: 14
J: TRBJ1-4
V: TRBV6-6
size: few
D: .
DNA: TGTGCCAGCAGCTTAGGGGGTTCGAATAAAAAACTGTTTTTT
CDR3: CASSLGGSNKKLFF

length: 17
J: TRBJ2-6
V: TRBV4-2
size: .
D: .
DNA: TGTGCCAGCAGCCGGGACGCCACGGACTCTGGGGCCAACGTCCTGACTTTC
CDR3: CASSRDATDSGANVLTF

length: 15
J: TRBJ2-3
V: TRBV5-1
size: .
D: TRBD2
DNA: TGCGCCAGCAGCTCGACTAGCGGGGGAATAGATACGCAGTATTTT
CDR3: CASSSTSGGIDTQYF

length: 15
J: TRBJ1-5
V: TRBV5-1
size: .
D: .
DNA: TGCGCCAGCAGCTTGGGGGCTGGGGACAATCAGCCCCAGCATTTT
CDR3: CASSLGAGDNQPQHF

length: 12
J: TRBJ2-1
V: TRBV5-1
size: few
D: .
DNA: TGCGCCAGCAGCTTGGCCTACAATGAGCAGTTCTTC
CDR3: CASSLAYNEQFF

length: 15
J: TRBJ1-2
V: TRBV6-1
size: .
D: .
DNA: TGTGCCAGCCGGGGCGGACAGTACACTAACTATGGCTACACCTTC
CDR3: CASRGGQYTNYGYTF

length: 15
J: TRBJ1-1
V: TRBV4-1
size: .
D: .
DNA: TGCGCCAGCAGCCGAGACCGGATGATGAACACTGAAGCTTTCTTT
CDR3: CASSRDRMMNTEAFF

length: 15
J: TRBJ2-3
V: TRBV29-1
size: .
D: TRBD1
DNA: TGCAGCGTTGATAACAGGGGTTTGGGGACAGATACGCAGTATTTT
CDR3: CSVDNRGLGTDTQYF

length: 12
J: TRBJ1-2
V: TRBV10-3
size: .
D: .
DNA: TGTGCCATCAGTGATATAATATATGGCTACACCTTC
CDR3: CAISDIIYGYTF

length: 12
J: TRBJ1-1
V: TRBV7-9
size: few
D: .
DNA: TGTGCCAGCAATCGGGGGAACACTGAAGCTTTCTTT
CDR3: CASNRGNTEAFF

length: 19
J: TRBJ2-3
V: TRBV4-1
size: .
D: .
DNA: TGCGCCAGCAGCCAAGACCCTCAGGAGGTAGCTAGCGGCACAGATACGCAGTATTTT
CDR3: CASSQDPQEVASGTDTQYF

length: 15
J: TRBJ2-1
V: TRBV2
size: .
D: TRBD2
DNA: TGTGCCAGCAGTGATAGGCTAGCGGGGACCCATGAGCAGTTCTTC
CDR3: CASSDRLAGTHEQFF

length: 11
J: TRBJ2-7
V: TRBV29-1
size: .
D: .
DNA: TGCAGCGCCCTGAGGGCCTACGAGCAGTACTTC
CDR3: CSALRAYEQYF

length: 16
J: TRBJ1-6
V: TRBV18
size: .
D: TRBD1
DNA: TGTGCCAGCTCGCTCGGCCGAGACAGGGTCGGCTCACCCCTCCACTTT
CDR3: CASSLGRDRVGSPLHF

length: 14
J: TRBJ2-2
V: TRBV28
size: .
D: .
DNA: TGTGCCAGCAGTTTATCCGATGCCACCGGGGAGCTGTTTTTT
CDR3: CASSLSDATGELFF

length: 14
J: TRBJ1-2
V: TRBV28
size: .
D: .
DNA: TGTGCCACCCCAATCACCGGGGGCGTAAGTGGCTACACCTTC
CDR3: CATPITGGVSGYTF

length: 17
J: TRBJ2-1
V: TRBV4-1
size: few
D: TRBD2
DNA: TGCGCCAGCAGCCAAGATCTCCTAGCGGGAGGCTACAATGAGCAGTTCTTC
CDR3: CASSQDLLAGGYNEQFF

length: 18
J: TRBJ2-6
V: TRBV7-9
size: .
D: TRBD1
DNA: TGTGCCAGCAGCTCCCCGGGACAGGGTTGGTCTGGGGCCAACGTCCTGACTTTC
CDR3: CASSSPGQGWSGANVLTF

length: 15
J: TRBJ2-1
V: TRBV30
size: few
D: TRBD2
DNA: TGTGCCTGGGGTACCGGACTAGCGGCCTACAATGAGCAGTTCTTC
CDR3: CAWGTGLAAYNEQFF

length: 17
J: TRBJ1-4
V: TRBV9
size: few
D: .
DNA: TGTGCCAGCAGCGTAGGTCTCCACGGGCGGGGTAATGAAAAACTGTTTTTT
CDR3: CASSVGLHGRGNEKLFF

length: 14
J: TRBJ1-1
V: TRBV19
size: few
D: .
DNA: TGTGCCATCAGAGGGGTACAGGGGAACACTGAAGCTTTCTTT
CDR3: CAIRGVQGNTEAFF

length: 16
J: TRBJ1-3
V: TRBV5-6
size: .
D: .
DNA: TGTGCCAGCAGCTTCCAGGGGACGGGCTCTGGAAACACCATATATTTT
CDR3: CASSFQGTGSGNTIYF

length: 15
J: TRBJ1-5
V: TRBV28
size: few
D: .
DNA: TGTACCACCCAGGAGGACGCCTTTAGCAATCAGCCCCAGCATTTT
CDR3: CTTQEDAFSNQPQHF

length: 16
J: TRBJ2-6
V: TRBV9
size: .
D: .
DNA: TGTGCCAGCAGCCTCAGGGACATGGGTGGGGCCAACGTCCTGACTTTC
CDR3: CASSLRDMGGANVLTF

length: 16
J: TRBJ2-7
V: TRBV4-1
size: .
D: TRBD2
DNA: TGCGCCAGCAGCCAAGGTGTTATTAGCGGGAGTTACGAGCAGTACTTC
CDR3: CASSQGVISGSYEQYF

length: 16
J: TRBJ2-1
V: TRBV9
size: few
D: TRBD2
DNA: TGTGCCAGCAGCATCCGACTAGCGGGAGGTCAGGATGAGCAGTTCTTC
CDR3: CASSIRLAGGQDEQFF

length: 15
J: TRBJ2-7
V: TRBV6-1
size: few
D: .
DNA: TGTGCCAGCAGTGAACAAGCGGACCGGCCCTACGAGCAGTACTTC
CDR3: CASSEQADRPYEQYF

length: 13
J: TRBJ2-5
V: TRBV30
size: .
D: .
DNA: TGTGCCTGGAGTGTAAGTGGTGAAGGGGGCCAGTACTTC
CDR3: CAWSVSGEGGQYF

length: 11
J: TRBJ1-2
V: TRBV30
size: .
D: .
DNA: TGTGCCTGGGGGGGCCTCTCGGGCTACACCTTC
CDR3: CAWGGLSGYTF

length: 14
J: TRBJ1-5
V: TRBV30
size: few
D: TRBD1
DNA: TGTGCCTGGAGTGTGGCAGGGGGCGGGCAGCCCCAGCATTTT
CDR3: CAWSVAGGGQPQHF

length: 13
J: TRBJ2-1
V: TRBV14
size: few
D: .
DNA: TGTGCCAGCAGCCAAGATCTAGGTAATGAGCAGTTCTTC
CDR3: CASSQDLGNEQFF

length: 15
J: TRBJ1-5
V: TRBV6-5
size: .
D: .
DNA: TGTGCCAGCAGACGCACCGTGAGGGGGAATCAGCCCCAGCATTTT
CDR3: CASRRTVRGNQPQHF

length: 15
J: TRBJ2-7
V: TRBV7-2
size: few
D: .
DNA: TGTGCCAGCAGCCCAGGATCGGGGGGCGGGTACGAGCAGTACTTC
CDR3: CASSPGSGGGYEQYF

length: 16
J: TRBJ1-5
V: TRBV6-5
size: .
D: .
DNA: TGTGCCAGCAGTTACGGGTGGAGCAGGGGAGATCAGCCCCAGCATTTT
CDR3: CASSYGWSRGDQPQHF

length: 16
J: TRBJ2-6
V: TRBV7-9
size: .
D: TRBD1
DNA: TGTGCCAGCAGACGGGACAGTAGCTCTGGGGCCAACGTCCTGACTTTC
CDR3: CASRRDSSSGANVLTF

length: 17
J: TRBJ2-3
V: TRBV14
size: .
D: .
DNA: TGTGCCAGCAGCCAAGGTGGAGGGACGAGGAGGACAGATACGCAGTATTTT
CDR3: CASSQGGGTRRTDTQYF

length: 13
J: TRBJ1-5
V: TRBV5-6
size: .
D: .
DNA: TGTGCCAGCAGCTCCTGGACGGCTCAGCCCCAGCATTTT
CDR3: CASSSWTAQPQHF

length: 13
J: TRBJ1-2
V: TRBV9
size: .
D: .
DNA: TGTGCCAGCAGCCTAAGATTAAACTATGGCTACACCTTC
CDR3: CASSLRLNYGYTF

length: 14
J: TRBJ1-1
V: TRBV30
size: .
D: .
DNA: TGTGCCTGGAGTGTACTCATTGGACACACTGAAGCTTTCTTT
CDR3: CAWSVLIGHTEAFF

length: 12
J: TRBJ2-3
V: TRBV7-2
size: few
D: .
DNA: TGTGCCAGCAGCTTATACACAGATACGCAGTATTTT
CDR3: CASSLYTDTQYF

length: 15
J: TRBJ1-2
V: TRBV4-1
size: .
D: TRBD1
DNA: TGCGCCAGCAGCCAAGAGGGCAGGGGGAACTATGGCTACACCTTC
CDR3: CASSQEGRGNYGYTF